One and the same sample provided the 32 T cell receptor beta chains below, sequenced in a study of blood T cell repertoires in COVID-19. Sequencing used immunoSEQ multiplex PCR; TCRdb keeps in-frame clones, though not all of them. The sample comprises roughly 70,000 clones, 86% of which are singletons, and almost 4% rests with the top ten. The specimen was peripheral blood. The receptors originated from a man between 65 and 85 years old with active COVID-19.

This clone is a singleton in its sample. The chain employs TRBV5-4 and TRBJ1-3; 11 nucleotides line up with TRBD1. Germline-derived CDR1 and CDR2 are SGHNT and YYREEE (reference sequence). The CDR3 runs 17 residues. The ends lost 4 bases at V and 4 bases at J; junction bases unmatched: 10. The CDR3 here is CASSPSGQGGSGNTIYF. CDR3 in DNA: TGTGCCAGCAGCCCCTCGGGACAGGGGGGTTCGGGAAACACCATATATTTT.

This clone was recorded once. V and J are TRBV27 and TRBJ1-5; D possibly corresponds to TRBD1 (5 bases). The CDR3 is made up of 14 amino acids. The V end was cut by 6 bases, the J end by 0 bases, with 9 bases between. Germline assignment: CDR1 MNHEY and CDR2 SMNVEV (reference sequence). CDR3 DNA: TGTGCCAGCAGCCGGGACTTTAGCAATCAGCCCCAGCATTTT. It codes for CASSRDFSNQPQHF.

The rearrangement joins TRBV5-1 to TRBJ1-5, with a weak D call TRBD1 (5 bases). Per the germline V gene, CDR1 is SGHRS and CDR2 is YFSETQ. The CDR3 runs to 15 residues. Between the trimmed V and J ends, which lost 0 bases and 5 bases, there was a span of 12 bases. The DNA of the CDR3 is TGCGCCAGCAGCTTGGATGGCGGGGGGGATCAGCCCCAGCATTTT. Its protein is CASSLDGGGDQPQHF.

This clone was recorded many times. The chain recombines TRBV6-1 with TRBJ1-5; D remains unclear. The germline gives CDR1 MNHNS, CDR2 SASEGT. The germline V and J ends were trimmed by 3 bases and 7 bases, with 13 bases remaining between them. The CDR3 extends over 14 amino acids. The CDR3: CASSEAASAQPQHF. The DNA for the CDR3 is TGTGCCAGCAGTGAGGCGGCAAGTGCCCAGCCCCAGCATTTT.

The V gene is TRBV4-3, the J gene TRBJ2-6; 9 bases line up with TRBD1. V lost 4 bases and J lost 3; bases outside the gene matches: 7. CDR1 is LGHNA, CDR2 YSLEER, per germline. The CDR3 totals 17 residues. The CDR3 spells CASSPQTGGVGANVLTF. The CDR3 DNA reads as TGCGCCAGCAGCCCCCAGACAGGGGGGGTTGGGGCCAACGTCCTGACTTTC.

The V and J genes are TRBV5-1 and TRBJ2-3; 7 bases are shared with TRBD1. CDR1 and CDR2 (germline): SGHRS, YFSETQ. The CDR3 covers 16 residues. Trimming at V came to 0 bases and at J to 2 bases, leaving 6 bases not matched to a gene. The DNA of the CDR3 is TGCGCCAGCAGCTTGGAGGGACAGCCCTACACAGATACGCAGTATTTT. Translating gives CASSLEGQPYTDTQYF.

Concerning this clone itself: One end of the junction fails to match germline, which may point to a read error. The genes are TRBV2 and TRBJ2-2, with 8 bases lining up with TRBD1. The CDR3 contains 15 residues. Germline V gene lookup returns CDR1 SNHLY and CDR2 FYNNEI. The chain's CDR3 is CASRDRQGSTGKLFF. The CDR3 DNA is TGTGCCAGCAGGGACCGACAGGGGAGCACCGGGAAGCTGTTTTTT.

J is TRBJ2-2 and V is TRBV11-3, with D hard to call. V dropped 6 bases and J dropped 0 bases, with 5 bases sitting between them. Germline-derived CDR1 and CDR2 are SGHNT and YENEEA. The length of the CDR3 is 13 residues. The CDR3 spells CASRHTNTGELFF. Here the CDR3 DNA reads TGTGCCAGCAGACATACGAACACCGGGGAGCTGTTTTTT.

The rearrangement uses TRBV6-5 and TRBJ2-3, with 8 bases matching TRBD1. CDR1 and CDR2 (germline): MNHEY, SVGAGI. V dropped 6 bases and J dropped 4; count of bases not matched to a gene: 6. CDR3 length: 14 amino acids. The CDR3 nucleotides read TGTGCCAGCAGCCAGGGGGCTAGCGCAGATACGCAGTATTTT. It is translated as CASSQGASADTQYF.

This clone was seen only once. The chain links TRBV5-1 to TRBJ1-6; the match to TRBD1 covers 7 bases. Trimming took 2 bases from V and 5 from J; bases not matched to a gene: 7. Germline V lookup: CDR1 SGHRS, CDR2 YFSETQ. The CDR3 has 16 amino acids. In DNA, the CDR3 is TGCGCCAGCAGCTTTTCCAGGGGGACCGATAATTCACCCCTCCACTTT. Translated: CASSFSRGTDNSPLHF.

The chain recombines TRBV4-2 with TRBJ1-2, with D uncertain. The CDR3 totals 13 residues. Germline V gene sequence: CDR1 LGHNA, CDR2 YNFKEQ. V was cut by 2 bases and J by 5 bases, with 9 bases left in between. The CDR3 loop is CASSQRAGYGYTF. CDR3 DNA: TGTGCCAGCAGCCAAAGGGCGGGGTATGGCTACACCTTC.

V usage is TRBV9 and J usage is TRBJ2-4, with 8 bases fitting TRBD2. V dropped 4 bases and J dropped 7; count of bases not matched to a gene: 10. CDR1 is SGDLS and CDR2 is YYNGEE in the germline V gene. This CDR3 region has 15 residues. CDR3: CASSPGREGRNIQYF. The CDR3 DNA reads TGTGCCAGCAGCCCCGGTCGGGAGGGCCGGAACATTCAGTACTTC.

V usage is TRBV9 and J usage is TRBJ1-2, with a possible D match to TRBD1 (6 bases). Germline V gene lookup returns CDR1 SGDLS and CDR2 YYNGEE. CDR3 size: 15 residues. V lost 1 base and J lost 4, with 14 bases in between. The CDR3 DNA reads as TGTGCCAGCAGCGTAAGAGCAGGGGCCTTCTATGGCTACACCTTC. This encodes CASSVRAGAFYGYTF.

This chain links TRBV6-5 with TRBJ2-7, with 7 bases lining up with TRBD2. Germline V gene sequence: CDR1 MNHEY, CDR2 SVGAGI. This CDR3 contains 14 residues. Germline trimming cut 10 bases from V and 0 bases from J; bases unmatched to any gene: 9. The CDR3 DNA reads as TGTGCCACAAGACTAGCCCGACCCTCCTACGAGCAGTACTTC. As protein: CATRLARPSYEQYF.

J is TRBJ2-7 and V is TRBV6-4, with D maybe TRBD1 (6 bases). There are 15 residues in the CDR3. The V and J ends lost 4 bases and 4 bases respectively, with 17 bases between them. CDR1 MRHNA and CDR2 SNTAGT come from the germline V gene. The chain's CDR3 is CASSASRRGGYEQYF. The CDR3 DNA reads as TGTGCCAGCAGTGCCTCTCGCAGGGGTGGGTACGAGCAGTACTTC.

The genes are TRBV7-2 and TRBJ2-2; no firm D call. From germline, CDR1 is SGHTA and CDR2 FQGNSA. V gave up 3 bases and J gave up 2 bases, with 13 bases separating them. This CDR3 is 16 amino acids long. The CDR3 loop is CASSFGLQPNTGELFF. In DNA, the CDR3 is TGTGCCAGCAGCTTTGGGCTACAGCCCAACACCGGGGAGCTGTTTTTT.

The rearrangement joins TRBV19 to TRBJ2-3; a weak D match, TRBD1 (6 bases). V lost 4 bases and J lost 4, with 12 bases in between. From germline, CDR1 is LNHDA and CDR2 SQIVND (reference sequence). The CDR3 has 14 residues. CDR3 in amino acids: CASSKGRGADTQYF. CDR3 nucleotides: TGTGCCAGTAGTAAGGGCAGGGGTGCAGATACGCAGTATTTT.

The chain recombines TRBV6-5 with TRBJ2-3, with 10 nucleotides matching TRBD1. Per the germline V gene, CDR1 is MNHEY and CDR2 is SVGAGI. V was clipped by 5 bases and J by 8 bases; unmatched bases: 7. This CDR3 is built from 14 residues. The CDR3: CASSPGQGIGTQYF. The CDR3 DNA sequence: TGTGCCAGCAGTCCGGGACAGGGGATCGGTACGCAGTATTTT.

This rearrangement joins TRBV5-1 to TRBJ2-1; 7 bases line up with TRBD1. This CDR3 region has 15 residues. Trimming removed 4 bases from V and 7 bases from J; junction bases left unmatched: 11. Germline V lookup: CDR1 SGHRS, CDR2 YFSETQ. CDR3 nucleotides: TGCGCCAGCAGCCCAGGACAGGACCTGGGAAATGAGCAGTTCTTC. It yields the protein CASSPGQDLGNEQFF.

This clone has a single count. This chain uses TRBV28 with TRBJ1-2; 9 bases fit TRBD1. Germline V gives CDR1 MDHEN, CDR2 SYDVKM. Unmatched junction bases numbered 5, after V lost 6 bases and J lost 6 bases. The CDR3 spans 13 residues. DNA for the CDR3: TGTGCCAGCAGGGGGGACAGGGAGGATGGCTACACCTTC. Translating gives CASRGDREDGYTF.

This clone came up a few times. The rearrangement joins TRBV7-9 to TRBJ2-1; the match to TRBD2 covers 7 bases. V trimming: 3 bases; J trimming: 7 bases; junction bases outside the gene matches: 6. CDR3 length equals 14 residues. Germline lookup yields CDR1 SEHNR and CDR2 FQNEAQ (reference sequence). CDR3 sequence: CASSFILAINEQFF. As DNA, the CDR3 is TGTGCCAGCAGCTTTATACTAGCGATAAATGAGCAGTTCTTC.

This chain joins TRBV5-6 and TRBJ2-2, with 11 bases identical to TRBD1. Trimming at V came to 4 bases and at J to 5 bases, leaving 4 bases not matched to a gene. This CDR3 has 15 residues. Germline CDR1 and CDR2: SGHDT and YYEEEE. This CDR3 reads CASSQDRGRTGELFF. DNA of the CDR3: TGTGCCAGCAGCCAGGACAGGGGGCGGACCGGGGAGCTGTTTTTT.

This chain uses TRBV7-2 with TRBJ1-1, with D perhaps matching TRBD1 (5 bases). Germline CDR1 is SGHTA and CDR2 is FQGNSA. Deletions cut 5 bases from V and 11 bases from J, with 15 bases between. The CDR3 consists of 12 residues. In DNA form, the CDR3 reads TGTGCCAGCAGCCCAGGGTGGGGTTGGGCTTTCTTT. Protein product: CASSPGWGWAFF.

The chain carries TRBV18 and TRBJ2-5; TRBD2 matches 10 bases. The germline CDR1 and CDR2 sequences are KGHSH and LQKENI. This CDR3 spans 14 amino acids. J was trimmed by 5 bases and V by 4 bases; bases with no gene match: 4. The CDR3 bases are TGTGCCAGCTCACGCCAAGCGGGAGGGGAGACCCAGTACTTC. Translating it yields CASSRQAGGETQYF.

This chain connects TRBV7-8 to TRBJ2-7, with TRBD2 matching 7 bases. The V gene end was trimmed by 0 bases and the J gene end by 6 bases; junction bases not matched to a gene: 5. Looked up from germline, CDR1 is SGHVS and CDR2 is FQNEAQ. This CDR3 has 14 residues. The CDR3 sequence is CASSLAQLASEQYF. The DNA of the CDR3 is TGTGCCAGCAGCTTAGCCCAACTAGCGAGCGAGCAGTACTTC.

The chain couples TRBV19 to TRBJ1-1, with 7 bases that match TRBD1. The CDR3 sequence is 14 residues long. Germline lookup yields CDR1 LNHDA and CDR2 SQIVND (reference sequence). Trimming removed 4 bases from V and 1 base from J; junction bases left unmatched: 3. The CDR3 nucleotides read TGTGCCAGTAGTACCGGGACAGCGAACACTGAAGCTTTCTTT. This codes for CASSTGTANTEAFF.

This chain links TRBV27 with TRBJ2-2; D unresolved. Germline CDR1 and CDR2: MNHEY and SMNVEV (reference sequence). The CDR3 consists of 12 residues. V lost 1 base and J 5 bases, leaving 2 bases between the germline ends. The DNA of the CDR3 is TGTGCCAGCAGTTTATTAACCGGGGAGCTGTTTTTT. It translates to CASSLLTGELFF.

This clone was observed a single time. The V and J genes are TRBV4-1 and TRBJ2-3; TRBD2 aligns across 10 bases. This CDR3 contains 19 residues. Trimming cost V 1 base and J 6 bases; bases outside gene matches: 16. The germline gives CDR1 MGHRA, CDR2 YSYEKL. The CDR3 bases are TGCGCCAGCAGCCAAGTTGAGCCTATAGCGGGAGGCGGCTCCGATACGCAGTATTTT. Translating it yields CASSQVEPIAGGGSDTQYF.

This clone was seen a handful of times. The chain has TRBV4-1 and TRBJ2-1; TRBD2 is a possible D gene (6 bases). Trimming cost V 6 bases and J 3 bases, with 18 bases left between them. This CDR3 comprises 16 residues. Germline V lookup: CDR1 MGHRA, CDR2 YSYEKL. Here the CDR3 DNA reads TGCGCCAGCAGACCCCTCTCTAGCGCCCGCTACAATGAGCAGTTCTTC. Its translation is CASRPLSSARYNEQFF.

V usage is TRBV18 and J usage is TRBJ1-1, with D possibly matching TRBD1 (5 bases). Germline lookup yields CDR1 KGHSH and CDR2 LQKENI. This CDR3 region has 13 residues. The ends were cut back, 11 bases at V and 0 bases at J, with 13 bases in the middle. The CDR3 coding sequence is TGTGCCGGGGGGGAGGGCCTGAACACTGAAGCTTTCTTT. This translates into CAGGEGLNTEAFF.

This chain joins TRBV14 and TRBJ2-7; TRBD2 matches at 9 bases. CDR1 SGHDN and CDR2 FVKESK come from the germline V gene. The junction had 7 bases not matched to a gene; V was cut back by 8 bases and J by 5 bases. The CDR3 sequence is 13 residues long. CDR3 residues: CASRIAGAHEQYF. Written as DNA, the CDR3 is TGTGCCAGCCGGATAGCGGGAGCCCACGAGCAGTACTTC.

Written as DNA, the CDR3 is TGTGCCAGCAGCTCCCGGGGGGGGCCCGTGGCCAAAAACATTCAGTACTTC. Protein product: CASSSRGGPVAKNIQYF. This rearrangement joins TRBV7-2 to TRBJ2-4; 8 bases are shared with TRBD2. J lost 1 base, V lost 4 bases, and 9 bases had no gene match. This CDR3 is 17 amino acids long. Germline loops: CDR1 SGHTA, CDR2 FQGNSA.